The present T cell receptor (beta chain) was sequenced within a study of blood T cells in healthy people across ages (dated by TCRdb to 2013 to 2016). Regarding the complete study: In model experiments, template switching captured roughly one uniquely barcoded TCR beta cDNA molecule for every two T cells. The study measured age-related changes in TCR beta repertoire diversity using deep sequencing normalized with unique cDNA molecular identifiers. Four age groups were formed from the donors: young (average about 17 years), middle-aged (approximately 40), aged (more than 55) and long-lived (around 82). To avoid experimental bias, donors of different ages were spread randomly across the sequencing lanes. Using the same blood draw, the study looked at two additional independent replicas of 1 million unique cDNA reads for two donors, one aged 18 to 30 and the other aged 80 or older. The research as a whole found: The CMV infection status of donors was not known, potentially confounding age-related changes in expanded clonotypes. The long-lived group showed more naive CD4+ T cells, fewer expanded clones and increased TCR diversity than the aged group, suggesting age selection. A strong correlation was found between observed TCR beta diversity and the percentage of naive T cells measured by flow cytometry. As age increased, observed TCR beta diversity per million T cells dropped in a roughly linear way, and a significant reduction was already evident by age roughly 40. Because profiling used bulk unsorted PBMCs, naive and antigen-experienced compartments could not be compared conclusively. Estimates of total diversity from one million sequenced T cells were regarded as lower bounds and underestimates.

Library generation was performed with 5' RACE. Instrument used: Illumina HiSeq 2500. The second PCR ran for about 7 to 11 cycles and used a J-beta primer mix along with a sample-barcoded 5' primer. Each TCR beta cDNA molecule received a unique molecular identifier from a template-switch 5' adaptor carrying 12 random nucleotides. Each sample yielded at least 2.5 million CDR3-containing paired-end reads. First-strand cDNA synthesis was performed from all RNA using the Mint cDNA synthesis kit, with priming by a TRBC-specific oligonucleotide. After uracil-DNA glycosylase treatment, a first 18-cycle PCR used universal primers M1SS and BC2_uni_R on all cDNA. The paper's processing steps were these. Normalization of each sample was performed by random selection of 1 million high-quality reads, each carrying a distinct molecular identifier. Reads with shared molecular identifiers were discarded instead of being binned into consensus sequences. CDR3 identification, clonotype clustering and error correction used MiTCR with a Q25 quality threshold and the strictest error-elimination algorithm. Lower-bound total TCR beta diversity was estimated with a nonparametric unseen species model using Euler transformation. TCRdb ran its own pipeline on the public reads, namely fastp trimming at Q25 and MiXCR clone calling, and kept in-frame beta chains. Entries that share a CDR3 protein sequence are merged under the most common genes and DNA. TCRdb assigned the V and J calls; the authors' analysis was not used. For this sample there are 1.2 million to 1.5 million distinct CDR3 sequences; 59% appear just once. The top ten clones comprise about 6.7% of the sample.

Notes on this clonotype: The antigen it recognizes is unknown. No base qualities exist here, and no much larger clone lies one base off it.

The donors were 40 or so Caucasian individuals from Russia, aged roughly 6 to 95 years, who were systemically healthy. Roughly 11 milliliters of peripheral blood were drawn from each donor into EDTA-treated Vacutainer tubes. Ficoll-Paque density-gradient centrifugation was used to isolate PBMCs, with at least 7 million obtained per sample. Total RNA was extracted from PBMCs with Trizol reagent, with at least 6 micrograms obtained per sample. The percentages of naive CD45RAhigh/CD27high T cells were determined by flow cytometry on a PBMC aliquot from every donor. The trim is 1 base for V and 4 bases for J, with a gap of 18 bases between the germline ends. The CDR3 runs 17 residues from the cysteine to the phenylalanine. The sequence is cut down to CDR3 DNA, 51 bases in frame from base 1. The germline V gene sets CDR1 to SGHRS and CDR2 to YFSETQ.

Here the chain combines TRBV5-1 and TRBJ2-1; too little of a D gene remains to name it. Sequenced material: blood. The sequence derives from a man aged 18 to 29 in good health. The sequenced DNA: TGCGCCAGCAGCTTGTCAACCAAGGTGCAGGCGTACAATGAGCAGTTCTTC. It translates to CASSLSTKVQAYNEQFF.